This T cell receptor beta chain was sequenced for a study of T cells after somatic rescue of genetic block. Trimming took off 4 bases at V and 1 base at J, with 16 bases between the two ends. This CDR3 has 17 residues. Germline CDR1 MNHEY, CDR2 SMNVEV (reference sequence). The repertoire was sequenced with immunoSEQ multiplex PCR; TCRdb's copy has only in-frame clones and lacks some. The sample includes about 68,000 clones, about nine tenths of them seen just once. This receptor was identified in a man aged 35 to 55. The V and J genes are TRBV27 and TRBJ1-4; D is perhaps TRBD1 (6 bases). The sequencing input was peripheral blood mononuclear cells (PBMCs). The DNA for the CDR3 is TGTGCCAGCAGTTCTACCCAGGGGAAAGAAACTAATGAAAAACTGTTTTTT. Translating it yields CASSSTQGKETNEKLFF.